Reported below is one T cell receptor beta chain. Its antigen is still unknown. TCRdb derives one entry per CDR3 protein from the 5' RACE reads, leaving out DNA. The sample table includes 550,000 or so distinct CDR3 sequences. The length of the CDR3 is 13 residues. Germline lookup yields CDR1 MDHEN and CDR2 SYDVKM. The entry originates in a study of T cells expressing NK-cell markers. Across the whole study: According to the study, TCR beta repertoires originated from sorted CD3+CD56+NKG2C+, CD3+CD56+NKG2C- and CD3+CD56-NKG2C+ T cells. Findings and caveats of the study: NKG2C+ dominant clonotypes from over five donors made up roughly 1.0-7.5% of CD8+ T cells. A few donors likewise had their CD3+CD56-NKG2C+ fraction led by these clonotypes.

The sequence was collected from a man between 18 and 29 years old in good health. V usage is TRBV28 and J usage is TRBJ1-2. The specimen sequenced was blood T cells: a sorted CD56 or NKG2C T cell subset, CD4+ or CD8+ T cells, or bulk PBMC T cells (not recorded which). CDR3 sequence: CASSRPAFYGYTF.